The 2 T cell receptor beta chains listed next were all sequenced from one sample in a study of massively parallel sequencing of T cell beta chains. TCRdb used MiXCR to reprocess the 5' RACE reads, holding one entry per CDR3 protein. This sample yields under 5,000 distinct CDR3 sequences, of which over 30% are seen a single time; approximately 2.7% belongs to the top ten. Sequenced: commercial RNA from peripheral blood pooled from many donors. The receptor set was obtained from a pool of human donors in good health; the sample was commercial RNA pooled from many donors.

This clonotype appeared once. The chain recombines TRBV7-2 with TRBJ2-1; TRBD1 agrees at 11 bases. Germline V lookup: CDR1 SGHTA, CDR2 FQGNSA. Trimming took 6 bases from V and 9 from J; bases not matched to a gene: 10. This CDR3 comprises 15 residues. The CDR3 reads CASRPGTGGSAEQFF. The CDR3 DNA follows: TGTGCCAGCAGACCCGGGACAGGGGGGTCGGCTGAGCAGTTCTTC.

The CDR3 nucleotides read TGCGCCAGCAGCTTGACTAGCGGGGGGTTGGAGACCCAGTACTTC. This codes for CASSLTSGGLETQYF. The rearrangement uses TRBV5-1 and TRBJ2-5, with 12 bases matching TRBD2. Germline assignment: CDR1 SGHRS and CDR2 YFSETQ. V shed 1 base, J shed 5 bases, and the junction held 3 bases outside the gene matches. CDR3 length equals 15 residues.